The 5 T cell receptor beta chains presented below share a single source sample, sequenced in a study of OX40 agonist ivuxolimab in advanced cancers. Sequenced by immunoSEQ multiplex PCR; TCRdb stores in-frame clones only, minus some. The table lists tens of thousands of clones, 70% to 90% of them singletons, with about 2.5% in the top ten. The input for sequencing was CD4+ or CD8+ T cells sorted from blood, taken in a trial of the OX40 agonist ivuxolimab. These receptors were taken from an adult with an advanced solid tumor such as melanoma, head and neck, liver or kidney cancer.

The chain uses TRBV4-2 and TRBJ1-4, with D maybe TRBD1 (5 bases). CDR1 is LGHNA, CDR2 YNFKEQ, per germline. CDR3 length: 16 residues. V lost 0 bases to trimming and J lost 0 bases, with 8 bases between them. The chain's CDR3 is CASSQEGGATNEKLFF. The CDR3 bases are TGTGCCAGCAGCCAAGAGGGGGGGGCAACTAATGAAAAACTGTTTTTT.

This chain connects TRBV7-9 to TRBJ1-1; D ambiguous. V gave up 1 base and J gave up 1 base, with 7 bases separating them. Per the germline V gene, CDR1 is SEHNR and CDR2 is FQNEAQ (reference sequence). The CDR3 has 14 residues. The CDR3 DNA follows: TGTGCCAGCAGCTTAGATCGGGGGAACACTGAAGCTTTCTTT. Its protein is CASSLDRGNTEAFF.

CDR3 region: CASSWTLGLGYGYTF. CDR3 sequence (DNA): TGCGCCAGCAGTTGGACCTTGGGTCTCGGCTATGGCTACACCTTC. The chain has TRBV4-1 and TRBJ1-2, with unresolved D. This CDR3 has 15 residues. The V and J ends lost 6 bases and 4 bases respectively, with 18 bases between them. The germline V gene has CDR1 MGHRA and CDR2 YSYEKL.

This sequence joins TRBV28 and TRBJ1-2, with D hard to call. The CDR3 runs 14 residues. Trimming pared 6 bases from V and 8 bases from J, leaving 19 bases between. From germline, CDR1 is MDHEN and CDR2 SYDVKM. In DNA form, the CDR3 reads TGTGCCAGCAGCCAACCTACATGGTGGGCGGGCTACACCTTC. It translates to CASSQPTWWAGYTF.

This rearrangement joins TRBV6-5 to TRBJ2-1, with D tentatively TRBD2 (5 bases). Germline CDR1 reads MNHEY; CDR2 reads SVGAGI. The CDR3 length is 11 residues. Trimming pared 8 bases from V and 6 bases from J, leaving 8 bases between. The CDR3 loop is CASGRGNEQFF. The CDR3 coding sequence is TGTGCCAGCGGTCGGGGCAATGAGCAGTTCTTC.